The 6 T cell receptor beta chains below all came from one sample that was sequenced in a study of read filtering for tumor transcriptome and immune sequencing. Molecular barcoded adaptors covering alpha/delta and beta/gamma chains were used on roughly 400 ng RNA. TCRdb reprocessed the reads with MiXCR, giving one entry per CDR3 protein. Here the sample spans about 39,000 distinct CDR3 sequences, over 11% being singletons. Sequencing was done on a sample of a population of CD138-negative cells sorted from bone marrow. The source of these receptors is a donor aged 40 or over with multiple myeloma.

This clonotype was seen at least ten times. The chain recombines TRBV29-1 with TRBJ1-3; D gene unclear. Looked up from germline, CDR1 is SQVTM and CDR2 is ANQGSEA. The CDR3 consists of 14 residues. V was pared by 0 bases and J by 4 bases, with 10 bases between. The CDR3, as DNA: TGCAGCGTTGAAGAAGTCCTGGGAGGAAACACCATATATTTT. Amino acids: CSVEEVLGGNTIYF.

Written as DNA, the CDR3 is TGTGCCAGCAGGCGTACTAGCGCCGGGGAGCTGTTTTTT. Its protein product is CASRRTSAGELFF. V is TRBV12-3 or TRBV12-4 and J is TRBJ2-2; 7 bases fit TRBD2. The CDR3 runs 13 residues. V dropped 6 bases and J dropped 6; count of bases not matched to a gene: 4.

This clonotype was counted at least ten times. This rearrangement joins TRBV6-2 or TRBV6-3 to TRBJ2-1, with 11 bases aligning to TRBD2. Germline loops: CDR1 MNHEY, CDR2 SVGEGT. Unmatched junction bases numbered 14, after V lost 6 bases and J lost 10 bases. The CDR3 runs to 16 residues. The CDR3 loop reads CASRPTSGGGYGEQFF. CDR3 DNA sequence: TGTGCCAGCAGGCCTACTAGCGGGGGAGGGTACGGGGAGCAGTTCTTC.

This chain joins TRBV14 and TRBJ2-3; TRBD1 matches at 7 bases. The germline gives CDR1 SGHDN, CDR2 FVKESK. This CDR3 region has 15 residues. V lost 4 bases and J lost 0; bases outside the gene matches: 4. In nucleotides, the CDR3 is TGTGCCAGCAGCCCCGACAGGGCTAGCACAGATACGCAGTATTTT. It translates to CASSPDRASTDTQYF.

This clonotype has at least ten counts. The gene calls are TRBV11-3 and TRBJ1-6; D is possibly TRBD1 (6 bases). In germline, CDR1 is SGHNT, CDR2 YENEEA. V dropped 5 bases and J dropped 7 bases, with 15 bases sitting between them. The CDR3 loop spans 15 amino acids. This CDR3 is CASSTSRDKNSPLHF. CDR3 coding DNA: TGTGCCAGCAGCACCTCCCGGGACAAGAATTCACCCCTCCACTTT.

In its sample, this clonotype was seen many times. One junction end disagrees with the germline gene, perhaps due to a read error. This sequence joins TRBV5-4 and TRBJ1-5, with TRBD1 matching over 8 bases. The CDR3 extends over 12 amino acids. Germline CDR1 SGHNT, CDR2 YYREEE (reference sequence). The CDR3 region has the DNA TGTGCCAGTAGCTTGGGGACAGGGCCCCAGCATTTT. This gives the protein CASSLGTGPQHF. The full variable domain, its missing parts supplied by reference TRBV5-4 and TRBJ1-5, is ETGVTQSPTHLIKTRGQQVTLRCSSQSGHNTVSWYQQALGQGPQFIFQYYREEENGRGNFPPRFSGLQFPNYSSELNVNALELDDSALYLCASSLGTGPQHFGDGTRLSIL.